Presented here are 8 T cell receptor beta chains from one specimen sequenced in a study of OX40 agonist ivuxolimab in advanced cancers. The method was the immunoSEQ multiplex PCR assay. Imported from immuneACCESS, the table was reduced by TCRdb to in-frame sequences with V and J called. These copies leave out some clones; in studies compared against another copy, an unresolved V gene accounts for under half, and the cause of the remainder is not known. For this sample there are 45,000 to 55,000 clones; around 90% appear just once. The ten largest clones add up to less than 3.5% of the sample. Sequenced material: CD4+ or CD8+ T cells sorted from blood, taken in a trial of the OX40 agonist ivuxolimab. Every receptor here comes from an adult with an advanced solid tumor such as melanoma, head and neck, liver or kidney cancer.

This chain links TRBV11-1 with TRBJ2-7; D call uncertain. Between the trimmed V and J ends, which lost 2 bases and 2 bases, there was a span of 7 bases. Per the germline V gene, CDR1 is SGHAT and CDR2 is FQDESV (reference sequence). The CDR3 loop spans 13 amino acids. In DNA form, the CDR3 reads TGTGCCAGCAGCTTACCGGGTCCCTACGAGCAGTACTTC. This sequence encodes CASSLPGPYEQYF.

CDR3 nucleotide sequence: TGTGCCAGCTCACCATCGTTGGGACTAGCGGGGAAGTACAATGAGCAGTTCTTC. It encodes CASSPSLGLAGKYNEQFF. This rearrangement joins TRBV18 to TRBJ2-1; 13 bases agree with TRBD2. The CDR3 length is 18 residues. CDR1 and CDR2 (germline): KGHSH, LQKENI. The trim removed 2 bases at V and 4 bases at J, leaving 8 bases unmatched.

V is TRBV7-2 and J is TRBJ1-1; possibly TRBD1 for D (5 bases). The germline gives CDR1 SGHTA, CDR2 FQGNSA. This CDR3 is built from 15 residues. V lost 0 bases and J 12 bases, leaving 20 bases between the germline ends. CDR3 sequence reads: CASSLADSPNRKTFF. The CDR3 DNA follows: TGTGCCAGCAGCTTAGCCGACAGTCCGAACAGGAAAACTTTCTTT.

This rearrangement joins TRBV7-5 to TRBJ2-3; the tabulated D call, TRBD2, remains unverified against the DNA. TRBV7-5 is flagged as a pseudogene. The CDR3 covers 17 residues. This CDR3 reads CVRSLEAGGRGTDTQYF. The CDR3 DNA reads TGTGTCAGAAGCTTAGAGGCCGGGGGGCGGGGGACAGATACGCAGTATTTT.

The chain recombines TRBV18 with TRBJ2-2, with D possibly matching TRBD2 (6 bases). V lost 0 bases, J lost 5 bases, and 10 bases lay in between. Germline values: CDR1 KGHSH, CDR2 LQKENI. This CDR3 contains 15 residues. The CDR3 sequence: CASSPPGLGTGELFF. The CDR3 nucleotides are TGTGCCAGCTCACCACCGGGACTCGGGACCGGGGAGCTGTTTTTT.

J is TRBJ2-3 and V is TRBV7-2; D possibly corresponds to TRBD1 (6 bases). CDR3 length: 15 amino acids. Looked up from germline, CDR1 is SGHTA and CDR2 is FQGNSA. Deletions cut 3 bases from V and 0 bases from J, with 10 bases between. The CDR3 nucleotides are TGTGCCAGCAGCTTTTCGACAGGAAGCACAGATACGCAGTATTTT. Amino acids: CASSFSTGSTDTQYF.

Details on this clone: The sample contains more than one DNA sequence encoding this CDR3. The chain uses TRBV6-1 and TRBJ1-5; D might be TRBD1 (5 bases). V was cut by 11 bases and J by 3 bases, with 14 bases left in between. The CDR3 is 13 amino acids. The germline V gene has CDR1 MNHNS and CDR2 SASEGT. CDR3 region: CAGRRDHNQPQHF. CDR3 in DNA: TGTGCCGGAAGACGGGACCACAATCAGCCCCAGCATTTT.

DNA of the CDR3: TGCAGCGTTGACCCCGGACAGGGTAGCTCCTACGAGCAGTACTTC. Translated, it gives CSVDPGQGSSYEQYF. This rearrangement joins TRBV29-1 to TRBJ2-7, with TRBD1 identical over 8 bases. V shed 3 bases, J shed 0 bases, and the junction held 7 bases outside the gene matches. Germline lookup yields CDR1 SQVTM and CDR2 ANQGSEA. The CDR3 is 15 residues long.